The entry below gives a single T cell receptor (beta chain) sequence along with its context. The antigen is undetermined. The data originate from a study of T cells after yellow fever vaccination. By 5'RACE template switching, TCR cDNA was produced, with a universal primer site and UMIs added in the process. TCRdb re-analysed the 5' RACE reads in MiXCR, keeping a single row per CDR3 protein. The data show 150,000 to 200,000 distinct CDR3 sequences, roughly 8.8% seen once. J lost 8 bases, V lost 6 bases, and 6 bases had no gene match. The CDR3 consists of 15 residues. Germline CDR1 MNHEY, CDR2 SVGAGI. Points from the study as a whole: Most clones from primary vaccination resurfaced after the booster (around 97% CD4, around 91% CD8). The presence of abundant clonotypes contaminating from the bulk population was possible in FACS-sorted repertoires.

The source was CD8+ T cells sorted from PBMCs, collected 45 days after the yellow fever booster vaccination. The chain carries TRBV6-5 and TRBJ2-1, with 14 bases aligning to TRBD2. The clonotype was recovered from a man aged 18-30 years who received the YFV17D yellow fever vaccine. The CDR3, as DNA: TGTGCCAGCAGACACGGACTAGCGGGGGGAGATGAGCAGTTCTTC. This encodes CASRHGLAGGDEQFF.